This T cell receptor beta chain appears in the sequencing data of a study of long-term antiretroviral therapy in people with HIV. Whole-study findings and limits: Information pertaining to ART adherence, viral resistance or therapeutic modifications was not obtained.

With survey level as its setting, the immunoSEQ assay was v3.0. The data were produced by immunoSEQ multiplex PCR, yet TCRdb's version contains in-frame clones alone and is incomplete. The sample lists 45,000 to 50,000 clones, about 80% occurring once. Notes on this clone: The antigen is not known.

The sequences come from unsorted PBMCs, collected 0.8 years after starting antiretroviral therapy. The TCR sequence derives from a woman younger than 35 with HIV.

The CDR3 reads CASSFPMRKDEQYF. CDR3 sequence (DNA): TGTGCCAGCAGCTTCCCCATGCGTAAAGACGAGCAGTACTTC. The gene calls are TRBV11-2 and TRBJ2-7, with D unresolved. Between the trimmed V and J ends, which lost 3 bases and 5 bases, there was a span of 14 bases. The CDR3 spans 14 residues. In germline, CDR1 is SGHAT, CDR2 FQNNGV.